These 20 T cell receptor beta chains originate from one sample sequenced in a study of shared clonotypes between healthy human individuals. Clones were sequenced by immunoSEQ multiplex PCR, and TCRdb holds only the in-frame ones, with some missing. This sample has 2 million to 2.5 million clones; just under 95% occur once, and the top ten carry 0.37%. The sequenced sample was naive CD4+ T cells from PBMCs. Sample subset: CD45RA+ positively selected. All receptors come from a man between 18 and 29 years old in good health. Some clones in this sample may be carry-over from other donors' samples.

The chain couples TRBV28 to TRBJ2-6, with a weak D call TRBD2 (5 bases). The V and J ends lost 2 bases and 8 bases respectively, with 10 bases between them. The length of the CDR3 is 14 residues. CDR1 is MDHEN, CDR2 SYDVKM, per germline. For the CDR3, the DNA is TGTGCCAGCAGTTTAAGGACTGGATCCAACGTCCTGACTTTC. This codes for CASSLRTGSNVLTF.

The V gene is TRBV7-3, the J gene TRBJ2-4; perhaps TRBD2 as D (5 bases). The V end was cut by 6 bases, the J end by 9 bases, with 12 bases between. The germline gives CDR1 SGHTA, CDR2 FQGTGA. This CDR3 has 12 amino acids. DNA of the CDR3: TGTGCCAGCAGTACGACTAACGGCATTCAGTACTTC. The encoded protein is CASSTTNGIQYF.

In regard to this clone: Other nucleotide sequences from this sample produce the same CDR3. This sequence joins TRBV29-1 and TRBJ2-5; possible D gene TRBD1, 5 bases. The CDR3 is 13 residues long. CDR1 SQVTM and CDR2 ANQGSEA come from the germline V gene. V was cut by 4 bases and J by 1 base, with 10 bases left in between. The chain's CDR3 is CSVASDSQETQYF. Written as DNA, the CDR3 is TGCAGCGTTGCCTCCGACAGCCAAGAGACCCAGTACTTC.

The chain uses TRBV30 and TRBJ2-7, with D perhaps matching TRBD1 or TRBD2 (5 bases each). Trimming shortened V by 3 bases and J by 3 bases, and 15 bases separated the two germline ends. CDR3 length equals 14 residues. CDR1 is GTSNPN and CDR2 is SVGIG in the germline V gene (reference sequence). CDR3 nucleotide sequence: TGTGCCTGGAGGAGGCCCGGGGCGGACTACGAGCAGTACTTC. Its protein is CAWRRPGADYEQYF.

This chain connects TRBV10-2 to TRBJ2-7, with 7 bases identical to TRBD2. This CDR3 is 16 amino acids long. The trim removed 6 bases at V and 2 bases at J, leaving 13 bases unmatched. CDR1 is WSHSY and CDR2 is SAAADI in the germline V gene. The CDR3 loop reads CASSLPQAGRAYEQYF. CDR3 DNA: TGCGCCAGCAGCCTACCCCAAGCGGGAAGGGCCTACGAGCAGTACTTC.

This clone has a single count. V and J are TRBV14 and TRBJ2-3; D is unresolved. This CDR3 has 9 amino acids. V was pared by 10 bases and J by 11 bases, with 10 bases between. Germline lookup yields CDR1 SGHDN and CDR2 FVKESK. The CDR3: CAKVNRQYF. The CDR3 DNA follows: TGTGCCAAGGTCAATAGGCAGTATTTT.

This clone was seen once. V usage is TRBV9 and J usage is TRBJ2-3; 8 nucleotides align to TRBD2. V dropped 2 bases and J dropped 6; count of bases not matched to a gene: 2. The CDR3 is 13 residues long. In germline, CDR1 is SGDLS, CDR2 YYNGEE. The chain's CDR3 is CASSVGLADTQYF. The CDR3 region has the DNA TGTGCCAGCAGCGTCGGACTAGCTGATACGCAGTATTTT. The variable domain in full, completed from reference TRBV9 and TRBJ2-3, reads DSGVTQTPKHLITATGQRVTLRCSPRSGDLSVYWYQQSLDQGLQFLIQYYNGEERAKGNILERFSAQQFPDLHSELNLSSLELGDSALYFCASSVGLADTQYFGPGTRLTVL.

J is TRBJ1-1 and V is TRBV6-6; the D gene is possibly TRBD1 (5 bases). In germline, CDR1 is MNHNY, CDR2 SVGAGI (reference sequence). CDR3 length equals 16 residues. V lost 7 bases and J 4 bases, leaving 22 bases between the germline ends. In DNA, the CDR3 is TGTGCCAGCATAAGGCCCGGGGGGGGAAGTTTCACTGAAGCTTTCTTT. Translated, it gives CASIRPGGGSFTEAFF.

This chain uses TRBV5-4 with TRBJ1-4; D not certain. This CDR3 is 15 amino acids long. The germline V and J ends were trimmed by 0 bases and 7 bases, with 13 bases remaining between them. Germline CDR1 and CDR2: SGHNT and YYREEE (reference sequence). CDR3: CASSLAQQGREKLFF. The DNA for the CDR3 is TGTGCCAGCAGCTTGGCACAGCAAGGACGTGAAAAACTGTTTTTT.

CDR3 bases: TGTGCCAGCCGAGGGACAGAACAAGAGACCCAGTACTTC. This sequence encodes CASRGTEQETQYF. This rearrangement joins TRBV2 to TRBJ2-5; 7 positions match TRBD1. The V segment lost 8 bases and the J segment 2 bases; nucleotides outside the gene matches: 5. Germline CDR1 and CDR2: SNHLY and FYNNEI. This CDR3 spans 13 amino acids.

This sequence joins TRBV20-1 and TRBJ1-1; possible D gene TRBD1, 5 bases. Deletions cut 6 bases from V and 8 bases from J, with 13 bases between. Per germline, CDR1 DFQATT and CDR2 SNEGSKA (reference sequence). The CDR3 length is 11 residues. CDR3 DNA sequence: TGCAGTGCCGCACACCAGGGAGAAGCTTTCTTT. Its translation: CSAAHQGEAFF.

The chain couples TRBV5-1 to TRBJ2-3; possibly TRBD1 or TRBD2 for D (5 bases each). The CDR3 sequence is 17 residues long. Germline CDR1 SGHRS, CDR2 YFSETQ. With 0 bases removed from V and 2 bases from J, the gap between germline ends came to 16 bases. The CDR3 coding sequence is TGCGCCAGCAGCTTGGGTCTTAGGGACCCGAACACAGATACGCAGTATTTT. Encoded protein: CASSLGLRDPNTDTQYF. Combining the CDR3 with reference TRBV5-1 and TRBJ2-3 gives the whole variable domain KAGVTQTPRYLIKTRGQQVTLSCSPISGHRSVSWYQQTPGQGLQFLFEYFSETQRNKGNFPGRFSGRQFSNSRSEMNVSTLELGDSALYLCASSLGLRDPNTDTQYFGPGTRLTVL.

The chain is built from TRBV30 and TRBJ2-2; D is perhaps TRBD1 (5 bases). Germline loops: CDR1 GTSNPN, CDR2 SVGIG (reference sequence). The CDR3 has 14 residues. Trimming removed 0 bases at V and 7 bases at J, with 12 bases between. The CDR3 here is CAWSVRPGNGELFF. DNA of the CDR3: TGTGCCTGGAGTGTACGTCCAGGGAACGGGGAGCTGTTTTTT.

This clone has only one observation. V and J are TRBV5-6 and TRBJ2-3; 8 nucleotides line up with TRBD1. J lost 0 bases, V lost 4 bases, and 7 bases had no gene match. The length of the CDR3 is 16 residues. Germline CDR1 reads SGHDT; CDR2 reads YYEEEE. The CDR3 sequence: CASSGRQGYSTDTQYF. Written as DNA, the CDR3 is TGTGCCAGCAGCGGCAGACAGGGGTACAGCACAGATACGCAGTATTTT.

The gene calls are TRBV5-1 and TRBJ1-3; perhaps TRBD1 as D (5 bases). V was shortened by 6 bases and J by 0 bases, with 10 bases between the two germline ends. Per germline, CDR1 SGHRS and CDR2 YFSETQ. The CDR3 has 14 amino acids. The CDR3 DNA reads TGCGCCAGCACACAGGACTACTCTGGAAACACCATATATTTT. It yields the protein CASTQDYSGNTIYF.

The chain combines TRBV7-2 with TRBJ2-4, with D uncertain. CDR3 length: 13 residues. V was shortened by 5 bases and J by 6 bases, with 11 bases between the two germline ends. The germline V gene encodes CDR1 SGHTA and CDR2 FQGNSA. The CDR3 reads CASSPRSGNIQYF. The CDR3 coding sequence is TGTGCCAGCAGCCCCCGGTCCGGAAACATTCAGTACTTC.

As concerns this clone: Different DNA sequences within this sample yield the same CDR3. The rearrangement joins TRBV5-4 to TRBJ2-5; D perhaps matches TRBD2 (6 bases). Germline V CDR1 and CDR2: SGHNT, YYREEE (reference sequence). Between the trimmed V and J ends, which lost 2 bases and 5 bases, there was a span of 10 bases. The CDR3 covers 13 residues. The CDR3 protein is CASSFGGGETQYF. Here the CDR3 DNA reads TGTGCCAGCAGCTTCGGTGGGGGGGAGACCCAGTACTTC.

In its sample, this clone was seen a few times. The rearrangement joins TRBV5-4 to TRBJ1-4; TRBD1 matches 8 bases. This CDR3 contains 14 residues. Germline lookup yields CDR1 SGHNT and CDR2 YYREEE (reference sequence). V shed 4 bases, J shed 8 bases, and the junction held 7 bases outside the gene matches. The CDR3 region has the DNA TGTGCCAGCAGCACGACAGGGGCAAGGGAAAAACTGTTTTTT. Protein product: CASSTTGAREKLFF.

The chain combines TRBV4-1 with TRBJ1-4; tentative D call: TRBD1 (6 bases). The CDR3 runs 15 residues. CDR1 and CDR2 from the germline V gene are MGHRA and YSYEKL. V lost 1 base and J 8 bases, leaving 14 bases between the germline ends. CDR3 nucleotides: TGCGCCAGCAGCCAAGGTCGGGGGCAGGGAGAAAAACTGTTTTTT. Translated: CASSQGRGQGEKLFF.

This clone was recorded once. The chain is built from TRBV18 and TRBJ1-2; possible D gene TRBD1, 5 bases. The CDR3 is made up of 13 amino acids. Germline CDR1 reads KGHSH; CDR2 reads LQKENI. The V end was cut by 6 bases, the J end by 0 bases, with 8 bases between. Here the CDR3 DNA reads TGTGCCAGCTCTAGGGACGCTAACTATGGCTACACCTTC. As protein: CASSRDANYGYTF.